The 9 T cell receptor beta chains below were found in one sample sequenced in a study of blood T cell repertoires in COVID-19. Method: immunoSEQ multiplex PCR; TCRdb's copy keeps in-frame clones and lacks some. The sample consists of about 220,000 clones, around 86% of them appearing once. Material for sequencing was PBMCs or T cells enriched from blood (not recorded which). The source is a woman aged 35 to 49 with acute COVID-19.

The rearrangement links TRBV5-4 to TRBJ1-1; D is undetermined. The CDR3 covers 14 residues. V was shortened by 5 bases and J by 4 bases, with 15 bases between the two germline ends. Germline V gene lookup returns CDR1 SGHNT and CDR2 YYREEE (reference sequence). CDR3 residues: CASSSTLFGTEAFF. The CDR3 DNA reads TGTGCCAGCAGTTCGACACTTTTTGGCACTGAAGCTTTCTTT. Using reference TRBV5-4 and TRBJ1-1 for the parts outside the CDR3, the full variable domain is ETGVTQSPTHLIKTRGQQVTLRCSSQSGHNTVSWYQQALGQGPQFIFQYYREEENGRGNFPPRFSGLQFPNYSSELNVNALELDDSALYLCASSSTLFGTEAFFGQGTRLTVV.

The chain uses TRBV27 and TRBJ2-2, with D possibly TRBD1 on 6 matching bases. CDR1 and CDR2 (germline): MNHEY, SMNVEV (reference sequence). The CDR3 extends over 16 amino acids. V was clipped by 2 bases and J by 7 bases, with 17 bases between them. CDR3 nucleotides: TGTGCCAGCAGTTTAACGGGACAAATCATTAACGGGGAGCTGTTTTTT. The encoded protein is CASSLTGQIINGELFF.

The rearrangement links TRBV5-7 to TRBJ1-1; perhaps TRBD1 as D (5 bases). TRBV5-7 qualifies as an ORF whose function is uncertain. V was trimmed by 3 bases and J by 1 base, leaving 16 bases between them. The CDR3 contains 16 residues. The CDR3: CASSSIRAGSNTEAFF. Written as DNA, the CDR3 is TGTGCCAGCAGCTCAATCAGGGCAGGTTCGAACACTGAAGCTTTCTTT.

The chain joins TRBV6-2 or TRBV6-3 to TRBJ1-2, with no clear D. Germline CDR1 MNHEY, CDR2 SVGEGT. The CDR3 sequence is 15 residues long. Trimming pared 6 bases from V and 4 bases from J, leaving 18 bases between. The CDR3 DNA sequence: TGTGCCAGCAGCCCCCAGCGGACCCTGTCCTATGGCTACACCTTC. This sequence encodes CASSPQRTLSYGYTF.

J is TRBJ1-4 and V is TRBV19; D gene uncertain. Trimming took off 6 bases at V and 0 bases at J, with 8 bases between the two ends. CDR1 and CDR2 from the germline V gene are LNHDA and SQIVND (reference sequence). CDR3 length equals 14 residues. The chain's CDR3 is CASRSQTTNEKLFF. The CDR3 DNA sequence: TGTGCCAGTAGAAGTCAGACAACTAATGAAAAACTGTTTTTT.

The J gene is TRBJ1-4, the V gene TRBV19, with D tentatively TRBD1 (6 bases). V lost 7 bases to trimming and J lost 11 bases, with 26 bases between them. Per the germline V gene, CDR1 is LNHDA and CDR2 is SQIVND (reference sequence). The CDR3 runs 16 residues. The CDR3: CASNTNRRDTGGKLFF. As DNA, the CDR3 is TGTGCCAGTAACACTAATCGCCGGGACACCGGCGGGAAACTGTTTTTT.

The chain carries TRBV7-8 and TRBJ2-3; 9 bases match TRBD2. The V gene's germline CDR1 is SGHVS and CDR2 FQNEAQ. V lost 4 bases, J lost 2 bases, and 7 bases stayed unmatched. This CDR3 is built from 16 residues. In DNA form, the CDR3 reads TGTGCCAGCAGCTCCGGACTAGCGTACGACACAGATACGCAGTATTTT. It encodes CASSSGLAYDTDTQYF.

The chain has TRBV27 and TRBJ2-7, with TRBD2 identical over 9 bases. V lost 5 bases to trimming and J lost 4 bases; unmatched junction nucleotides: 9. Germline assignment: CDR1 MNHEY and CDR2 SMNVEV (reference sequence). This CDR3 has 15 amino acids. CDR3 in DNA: TGTGCCAGCAGTACAACCGGGACTAGCAGTTACGAGCAGTACGTC. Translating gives CASSTTGTSSYEQYV.

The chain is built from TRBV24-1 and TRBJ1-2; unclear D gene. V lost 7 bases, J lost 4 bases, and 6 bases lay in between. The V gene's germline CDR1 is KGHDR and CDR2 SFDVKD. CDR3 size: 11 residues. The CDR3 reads CATSSLYGYTF. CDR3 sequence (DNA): TGTGCCACCAGCTCCCTCTATGGCTACACCTTC.